This T cell receptor (beta chain) was sequenced for a study of blood T cell repertoires in COVID-19. Study summary: Italy, Spain and the United States were the sources of the convalescent and acute COVID-19 samples. Sources were T cells, B-cell-depleted T cells, or PBMCs; the material itself was cDNA or gDNA.

Seattle cases were enrolled at active infection and followed longitudinally. The CDR3 loop spans 19 amino acids. Germline V gene sequence: CDR1 WSHSY, CDR2 SAAADI. The J segment lost 0 bases and the V segment lost 2 bases, leaving 11 bases of the junction unmatched. Original analysis: Amplification with reference gene primers provided the estimates of nucleated cell counts. The protocol was immunoSEQ multiplex PCR, while the TCRdb copy is restricted to in-frame clones and leaves out a portion. The DNA was the basis for D and trimming; V, J and clone size are from that table. The repertoire holds approximately 480,000 clones, with 89% as singletons.

The chain has TRBV10-2 and TRBJ2-1; 9 bases line up with TRBD2. The sequence was obtained from a young man with COVID-19, enrolled during active disease. Sequencing was done on a sample of peripheral blood. In DNA, the CDR3 is TGCGCCAGCAGTGAGCCCCCCCGAAGACTAGCGGTCTCCTACAATGAGCAGTTCTTC. Its protein product is CASSEPPRRLAVSYNEQFF.